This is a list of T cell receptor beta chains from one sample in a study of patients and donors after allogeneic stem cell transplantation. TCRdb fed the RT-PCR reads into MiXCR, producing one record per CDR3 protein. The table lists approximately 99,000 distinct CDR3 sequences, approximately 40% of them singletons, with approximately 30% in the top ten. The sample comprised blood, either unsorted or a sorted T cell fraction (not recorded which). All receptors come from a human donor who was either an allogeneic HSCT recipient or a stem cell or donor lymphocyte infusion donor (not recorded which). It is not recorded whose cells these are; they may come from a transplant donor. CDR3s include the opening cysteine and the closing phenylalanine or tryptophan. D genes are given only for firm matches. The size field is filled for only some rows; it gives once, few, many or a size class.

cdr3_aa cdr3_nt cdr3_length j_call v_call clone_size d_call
CSVEVEGPYNEQFF TGCAGCGTTGAAGTCGAGGGACCCTACAATGAGCAGTTCTTC 14 TRBJ2-1 TRBV29-1 NA NA
CASSLDRNNEAFF TGTGCCAGCAGCTTAGACAGGAATAATGAAGCTTTCTTT 13 TRBJ1-1 TRBV7-2 NA NA
CASTGTNEKLFF TGTGCCAGCACCGGAACTAATGAAAAACTGTTTTTT 12 TRBJ1-4 TRBV7-9 NA NA
CASSRSWGVSNQPQHF TGTGCCAGCAGCCGCAGCTGGGGAGTGAGCAATCAGCCCCAGCATTTT 16 TRBJ1-5 TRBV28 few NA
CSVFTQPYEQYF TGCAGTGTTTTTACACAGCCCTACGAGCAGTACTTC 12 TRBJ2-7 TRBV20-1 NA NA
CASSPYEQYF TGTGCCAGCAGCCCCTACGAGCAGTACTTC 10 TRBJ2-7 TRBV2 NA NA
CASSPRGLSAKNIQYF TGTGCCAGCAGCCCCCGGGGGCTCTCCGCCAAAAACATTCAGTACTTC 16 TRBJ2-4 TRBV9 NA NA
CASSVKTGRSNQPQHF TGTGCCAGCAGCGTTAAGACAGGGAGAAGCAATCAGCCCCAGCATTTT 16 TRBJ1-5 TRBV7-2 NA TRBD1
CAISDPHHRTDTQYF TGTGCCATCAGTGACCCACACCACAGGACTGATACGCAGTATTTT 15 TRBJ2-3 TRBV10-3 NA NA
CASMASGSDTQYF TGTGCCAGCATGGCTAGCGGGAGTGATACGCAGTATTTT 13 TRBJ2-3 TRBV7-3 NA TRBD2
CSATSADMGSSYEQYF TGCAGTGCTACCTCCGCTGACATGGGGAGCTCCTACGAGCAGTACTTC 16 TRBJ2-7 TRBV20-1 once NA
CASIWRGKPNTEAFF TGTGCCAGCATCTGGCGGGGGAAGCCGAACACTGAAGCTTTCTTT 15 TRBJ1-1 TRBV5-6 NA NA
CASRAGTGELFF TGTGCCAGCAGGGCCGGGACCGGGGAGCTGTTTTTT 12 TRBJ2-2 TRBV12-3/TRBV12-4 few NA
CATSRDGWETQYF TGTGCCACCAGCAGAGACGGGTGGGAGACCCAGTACTTC 13 TRBJ2-5 TRBV15 NA NA
CSVRGSTGELFF TGCAGCGTTCGGGGCAGCACCGGGGAGCTGTTTTTT 12 TRBJ2-2 TRBV29-1 NA NA
CASSQDLPPTEKLFF TGCGCCAGCAGCCAAGACCTCCCCCCCACTGAAAAACTGTTTTTT 15 TRBJ1-4 TRBV4-3 NA NA
CASSPRLAGTYNEQFF TGTGCCAGCAGCCCCCGACTAGCGGGCACCTACAATGAGCAGTTCTTC 16 TRBJ2-1 TRBV7-9 NA TRBD2
CSATRSGNTIYF TGCAGTGCTACGCGCTCTGGAAACACCATATATTTT 12 TRBJ1-3 TRBV20-1 NA NA
CASSQDRAAETQYF TGCGCCAGCAGCCAAGATCGGGCTGCCGAGACCCAGTACTTC 14 TRBJ2-5 TRBV4-3 few NA
CASSSSGLAAYNEQFF TGTGCCAGCAGTTCATCCGGGCTAGCTGCCTACAATGAGCAGTTCTTC 16 TRBJ2-1 TRBV12-3/TRBV12-4 NA NA
CASSLAGLPHNEQFF TGCGCCAGCAGTTTAGCGGGGTTGCCTCACAATGAGCAGTTCTTC 15 TRBJ2-1 TRBV10-2 NA TRBD2
CAIREGSYRTSSYNSPLHF TGTGCCATCAGGGAGGGGTCCTACCGGACGAGCTCCTATAATTCACCCCTCCACTTT 19 TRBJ1-6 TRBV10-3 many NA
CASSQRQGISNQPQHF TGCGCCAGCAGTCAACGACAGGGGATTAGCAATCAGCCCCAGCATTTT 16 TRBJ1-5 TRBV10-2 many TRBD1
CATGEGGANEQFF TGTGCCACCGGAGAGGGGGGAGCGAATGAGCAGTTCTTC 13 TRBJ2-1 TRBV15 NA NA
CASSSLRTQDNEQFF TGTGCCAGCAGTTCCCTCCGCACCCAAGACAATGAGCAGTTCTTC 15 TRBJ2-1 TRBV12-3/TRBV12-4 few NA
CATSDLGHQNTGELFF TGTGCCACCAGTGATTTAGGACACCAGAACACCGGGGAGCTGTTTTTT 16 TRBJ2-2 TRBV24-1 NA NA
CASSTLSGTGHNQPQHF TGTGCCAGCAGTACCCTTTCCGGGACAGGTCACAATCAGCCCCAGCATTTT 17 TRBJ1-5 TRBV6-2/TRBV6-3 few TRBD1
CASSRITGGETQYF TGTGCCAGCAGCCGAATAACAGGGGGCGAGACCCAGTACTTC 14 TRBJ2-5 TRBV6-6 once TRBD1
CASSFGGVYNEQFF TGCGCCAGCAGCTTCGGGGGAGTCTACAATGAGCAGTTCTTC 14 TRBJ2-1 TRBV5-1 once NA
CASSPGTGNPSTDTQYF TGTGCCAGCTCTCCCGGGACAGGGAACCCTAGCACAGATACGCAGTATTTT 17 TRBJ2-3 TRBV18 few TRBD1
CAISERSYEQYF TGTGCCATCAGTGAGAGGAGCTACGAGCAGTACTTC 12 TRBJ2-7 TRBV10-3 NA NA
CASNKDGHSGANVLTF TGTGCCAGCAACAAGGACGGCCATTCTGGGGCCAACGTCCTGACTTTC 16 TRBJ2-6 TRBV12-3/TRBV12-4 once NA
CASSPNSRGSNQPQHF TGTGCCAGCAGCCCCAACAGTAGAGGGAGCAATCAGCCCCAGCATTTT 16 TRBJ1-5 TRBV6-5 many NA